The rows below give T cell receptor beta chains drawn from one sample of a study of beta chain features in type 1 diabetes. Using immunoSEQ multiplex PCR, the repertoire was profiled, and TCRdb retains in-frame clones only, with some absent. The sample holds hundreds of thousands of clones, over 11% seen once. Sequenced sample: naive CD4+ T cells from blood. These receptors originate from a man in his late teens or twenties with type 1 diabetes. Each CDR3 is given with its conserved first and last residue. The order of the fields is clone size, D gene, V gene, J gene, CDR3 protein, CDR3 DNA. A D gene is named only where the DNA matches it firmly. Rows give clone size only sometimes, using once, few, many, or a class for an expanded clone.

size: few
D: .
V: TRBV6-5
J: TRBJ2-7
CDR3: CASSYSRGSDEQYF
DNA: TGTGCCAGCAGTTACTCGAGAGGGAGCGACGAGCAGTACTTC

size: once
D: .
V: TRBV25-1
J: TRBJ2-7
CDR3: CASSEGTSAYEQYF
DNA: TGTGCCAGCAGTGAAGGGACGTCCGCCTACGAGCAGTACTTC

size: few
D: .
V: TRBV10-3
J: TRBJ2-2
CDR3: CAISAEKNTGELFF
DNA: TGTGCCATCAGTGCAGAAAAGAACACCGGGGAGCTGTTTTTT

size: .
D: .
V: TRBV6-1
J: TRBJ2-2
CDR3: CASSEGTPPGELFF
DNA: TGTGCCAGCAGCGAAGGGACCCCGCCCGGGGAGCTGTTTTTT

size: .
D: .
V: TRBV30
J: TRBJ2-2
CDR3: CAWRNGGNTGELFF
DNA: TGTGCCTGGAGGAACGGGGGGAACACCGGGGAGCTGTTTTTT

size: few
D: .
V: TRBV29-1
J: TRBJ1-1
CDR3: CSVGSLGGAEAFF
DNA: TGCAGCGTTGGATCCTTGGGGGGGGCTGAAGCTTTCTTT

size: .
D: .
V: TRBV30
J: TRBJ1-1
CDR3: CAFGQGGSEAFF
DNA: TGTGCCTTTGGCCAGGGAGGGAGTGAAGCTTTCTTT

size: .
D: .
V: TRBV30
J: TRBJ2-5
CDR3: CAWSLSGETQYF
DNA: TGTGCCTGGAGTCTAAGCGGTGAGACCCAGTACTTC

size: few
D: .
V: TRBV9
J: TRBJ2-7
CDR3: CASSVGQGRGEQYF
DNA: TGTGCCAGCAGCGTAGGGCAGGGACGAGGGGAGCAGTACTTC

size: few
D: .
V: TRBV27
J: TRBJ1-2
CDR3: CASSLKGSTNYGYTF
DNA: TGTGCCAGCAGTTTGAAGGGCAGTACTAACTATGGCTACACCTTC

size: .
D: .
V: TRBV7-6
J: TRBJ1-6
CDR3: CASSPEGTIYNSPLHF
DNA: TGTGCCAGCAGCCCTGAGGGGACTATCTATAATTCACCCCTCCACTTT

size: .
D: .
V: TRBV6-6
J: TRBJ2-5
CDR3: CASTVDRAGGTQYF
DNA: TGTGCCAGCACCGTGGACAGGGCGGGGGGGACCCAGTACTTC

size: few
D: .
V: TRBV27
J: TRBJ2-7
CDR3: CASSLRIGIYEQYF
DNA: TGTGCCAGCAGTTTAAGGATCGGCATCTACGAGCAGTACTTC

size: few
D: .
V: TRBV29-1
J: TRBJ1-2
CDR3: CSVAGQNYGYTF
DNA: TGCAGCGTAGCTGGACAGAACTATGGCTACACCTTC

size: .
D: .
V: TRBV5-1
J: TRBJ2-6
CDR3: CASSLAGGSGANVLTF
DNA: TGCGCCAGCAGCTTGGCTGGGGGATCTGGGGCCAACGTCCTGACTTTC

size: .
D: .
V: TRBV6-5
J: TRBJ2-4
CDR3: CASSSHTTGGRDIQYF
DNA: TGTGCCAGCAGTTCCCACACTACTGGGGGCAGGGACATTCAGTACTTC

size: .
D: .
V: TRBV5-6
J: TRBJ2-7
CDR3: CASSLTSNYEQYF
DNA: TGTGCCAGCAGCCTCACTTCAAACTACGAGCAGTACTTC

size: few
D: .
V: TRBV18
J: TRBJ1-4
CDR3: CASSPQDRHEKLFF
DNA: TGTGCCAGCTCACCACAAGACAGGCACGAAAAACTGTTTTTT

size: .
D: TRBD1
V: TRBV7-2
J: TRBJ1-4
CDR3: CASSLNPTGSTNEKLFF
DNA: TGTGCCAGCAGTCTGAACCCGACAGGGTCAACTAATGAAAAACTGTTTTTT

size: few
D: TRBD2
V: TRBV7-6
J: TRBJ2-5
CDR3: CASSFASGGETQYF
DNA: TGTGCCAGCAGCTTCGCTAGCGGCGGAGAGACCCAGTACTTC

size: .
D: .
V: TRBV5-1
J: TRBJ1-2
CDR3: CASSRSGYGYTF
DNA: TGCGCCAGCAGCCGGTCAGGGTATGGCTACACCTTC

size: .
D: .
V: TRBV7-9
J: TRBJ2-1
CDR3: CASSFTGIINEQFF
DNA: TGTGCCAGCAGCTTCACAGGGATTATCAATGAGCAGTTCTTC

size: few
D: .
V: TRBV6-5
J: TRBJ2-3
CDR3: CATQGHSTDTQYF
DNA: TGTGCCACACAGGGTCATAGCACAGATACGCAGTATTTT

size: few
D: .
V: TRBV20-1
J: TRBJ2-5
CDR3: CSAIRQETQYF
DNA: TGCAGTGCTATCCGACAAGAGACCCAGTACTTC

size: few
D: TRBD1
V: TRBV4-1
J: TRBJ1-2
CDR3: CASSHSQGPSNYGYTF
DNA: TGCGCCAGCAGCCACTCACAGGGGCCTTCTAACTATGGCTACACCTTC

size: few
D: .
V: TRBV14
J: TRBJ2-3
CDR3: CASSQTEFSQYF
DNA: TGTGCCAGCAGCCAAACAGAGTTTTCGCAGTATTTT

size: .
D: .
V: TRBV2
J: TRBJ2-5
CDR3: CASNMDIQETQYF
DNA: TGTGCCAGCAATATGGACATCCAAGAGACCCAGTACTTC

size: few
D: TRBD2
V: TRBV25-1
J: TRBJ2-5
CDR3: CASSENGLAGRETQYF
DNA: TGTGCCAGCAGTGAAAATGGACTAGCGGGACGAGAGACCCAGTACTTC

size: few
D: TRBD1
V: TRBV7-2
J: TRBJ1-6
CDR3: CASSSRTGFYNSPLHF
DNA: TGTGCCAGCAGCTCGCGGACAGGGTTTTACAATTCACCCCTCCACTTT

size: .
D: .
V: TRBV29-1
J: TRBJ1-1
CDR3: CSVWSPSNTEAFF
DNA: TGCAGCGTTTGGTCCCCCTCGAACACTGAAGCTTTCTTT

size: .
D: .
V: TRBV30
J: TRBJ1-5
CDR3: CAWSVGGQPQHF
DNA: TGTGCCTGGAGTGTAGGGGGACAGCCCCAGCATTTT

size: .
D: TRBD1
V: TRBV30
J: TRBJ2-3
CDR3: CAWSLAGGAGDTQYF
DNA: TGTGCCTGGAGCCTAGCAGGGGGCGCCGGAGATACGCAGTATTTT

size: few
D: .
V: TRBV7-2
J: TRBJ1-1
CDR3: CASSSSYGLEAFF
DNA: TGTGCCAGCAGCTCCTCTTACGGGCTAGAAGCTTTCTTT

size: .
D: .
V: TRBV7-9
J: TRBJ2-3
CDR3: CASRKVPDTQYF
DNA: TGTGCCAGCAGGAAAGTTCCAGATACGCAGTATTTT

size: .
D: .
V: TRBV5-1
J: TRBJ2-5
CDR3: CASSWGIGNQETQYF
DNA: TGCGCCAGCAGCTGGGGTATTGGTAATCAAGAGACCCAGTACTTC

size: few
D: TRBD2
V: TRBV6-5
J: TRBJ2-3
CDR3: CASSPSGSSRDTQYF
DNA: TGTGCCAGCAGCCCTAGCGGGAGTAGTAGAGATACGCAGTATTTT

size: .
D: TRBD2
V: TRBV27
J: TRBJ2-3
CDR3: CASIFPPWTSGGQGGDTQYF
DNA: TGTGCCAGCATATTCCCGCCCTGGACTAGCGGGGGGCAGGGCGGAGATACGCAGTATTTT

size: .
D: TRBD2
V: TRBV4-1
J: TRBJ2-7
CDR3: CASSQEIAGLYEQYF
DNA: TGCGCCAGCAGCCAAGAAATAGCGGGCCTTTACGAGCAGTACTTC

size: .
D: TRBD1
V: TRBV29-1
J: TRBJ2-7
CDR3: CSALPRGPAGEQYF
DNA: TGCAGCGCTCTTCCCAGGGGGCCCGCTGGCGAGCAGTACTTC

size: few
D: .
V: TRBV27
J: TRBJ2-7
CDR3: CASSLYRDKSYEQYF
DNA: TGTGCCAGCAGTTTATATCGGGACAAATCCTACGAGCAGTACTTC

size: .
D: TRBD1
V: TRBV2
J: TRBJ1-1
CDR3: CASSRTGNTEAFF
DNA: TGTGCCAGCAGTAGGACAGGGAACACTGAAGCTTTCTTT

size: few
D: TRBD1
V: TRBV9
J: TRBJ1-2
CDR3: CASSVGDRVGYTF
DNA: TGTGCCAGCAGCGTAGGGGACAGGGTTGGCTACACCTTC

size: .
D: .
V: TRBV5-4
J: TRBJ2-1
CDR3: CASSLKGKRDYNEQFF
DNA: TGTGCCAGCAGCTTGAAGGGTAAAAGGGACTACAATGAGCAGTTCTTC

size: few
D: .
V: TRBV28
J: TRBJ1-2
CDR3: CASSPTWTAGYTF
DNA: TGTGCCAGCAGTCCCACCTGGACCGCTGGCTACACCTTC

size: .
D: TRBD1
V: TRBV4-3
J: TRBJ1-2
CDR3: CASSSDRGAGYTF
DNA: TGCGCCAGCAGCTCGGACAGGGGGGCTGGCTACACCTTC

size: .
D: TRBD1
V: TRBV4-2
J: TRBJ2-2
CDR3: CASSQDPRDRFYTGELFF
DNA: TGTGCCAGCAGCCAAGATCCCCGGGACAGGTTCTACACCGGGGAGCTGTTTTTT

size: few
D: TRBD1
V: TRBV14
J: TRBJ1-1
CDR3: CASSVGGTVNTEAFF
DNA: TGTGCCAGCAGCGTTGGCGGGACAGTGAACACTGAAGCTTTCTTT

size: .
D: TRBD1
V: TRBV2
J: TRBJ1-2
CDR3: CASSESGGTYGYTF
DNA: TGTGCCAGCAGTGAGTCAGGGGGGACCTATGGCTACACCTTC